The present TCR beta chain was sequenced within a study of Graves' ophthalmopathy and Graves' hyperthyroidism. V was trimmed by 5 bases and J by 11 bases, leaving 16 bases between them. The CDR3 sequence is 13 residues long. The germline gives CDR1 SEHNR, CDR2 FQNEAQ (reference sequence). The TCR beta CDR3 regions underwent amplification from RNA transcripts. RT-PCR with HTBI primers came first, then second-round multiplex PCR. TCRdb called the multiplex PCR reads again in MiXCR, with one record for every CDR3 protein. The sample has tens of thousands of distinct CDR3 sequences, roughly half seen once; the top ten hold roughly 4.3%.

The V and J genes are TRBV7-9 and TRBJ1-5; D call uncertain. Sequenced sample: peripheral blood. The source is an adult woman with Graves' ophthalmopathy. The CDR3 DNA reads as TGTGCCAGCAGCGTTCGGGAGTTGGGCACCCAGCATTTT. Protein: CASSVRELGTQHF.